This T cell receptor (beta chain) was recorded in a study of blood T cell repertoires in COVID-19. Per the original data handling: Amplified reference gene primers provided the basis for estimating nucleated cell counts. Profiling relied on immunoSEQ multiplex PCR, and the TCRdb table lists in-frame clones only, not all of them. V, J and clone size are those of that table, while D and trimming were read from the DNA. Here the sample spans about 160,000 clones, 76% being singletons. The CDR3 totals 16 residues. The trim removed 5 bases at V and 4 bases at J, leaving 6 bases unmatched. CDR1 SEHNR and CDR2 FQNEAQ come from the germline V gene (reference sequence).

The specimen was peripheral blood. The chain combines TRBV7-9 with TRBJ1-6, with 9 bases aligning to TRBD1. The receptor was isolated from a woman of 80 years or more with acute or convalescent COVID-19. Here the CDR3 reads CASSPRDREYNSPLHF. The DNA of the CDR3 is TGTGCCAGCAGCCCCCGGGACAGGGAGTATAATTCACCCCTCCACTTT.